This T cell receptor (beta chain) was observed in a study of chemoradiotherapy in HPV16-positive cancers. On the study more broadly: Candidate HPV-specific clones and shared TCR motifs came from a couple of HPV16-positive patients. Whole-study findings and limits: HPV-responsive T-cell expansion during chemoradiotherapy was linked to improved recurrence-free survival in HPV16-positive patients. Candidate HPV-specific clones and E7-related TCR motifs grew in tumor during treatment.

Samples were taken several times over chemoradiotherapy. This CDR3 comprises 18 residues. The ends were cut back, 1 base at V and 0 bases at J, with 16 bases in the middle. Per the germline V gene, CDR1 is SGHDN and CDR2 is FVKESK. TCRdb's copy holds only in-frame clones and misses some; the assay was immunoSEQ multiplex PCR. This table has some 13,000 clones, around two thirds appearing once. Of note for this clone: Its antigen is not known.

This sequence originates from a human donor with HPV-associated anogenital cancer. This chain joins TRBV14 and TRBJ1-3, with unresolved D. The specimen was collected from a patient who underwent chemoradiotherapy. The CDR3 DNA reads TGTGCCAGCAGCCAAGGCACAATTGCTGGCTACTCTGGAAACACCATATATTTT. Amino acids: CASSQGTIAGYSGNTIYF.